What follows are 21 T cell receptor beta chains derived from one specimen sequenced in a study of blood T cells in healthy people across ages. A sample-barcoded 5' primer and a J-beta primer mix were used in a second PCR of about 7 to 12 cycles. TCRdb independently ran MiXCR on the 5' RACE reads; one entry per CDR3 protein. The sample lists about 680,000 distinct CDR3 sequences; 49% were seen once. The specimen sequenced was blood. These receptors all come from a woman aged 55-70 years in good health.

This chain joins TRBV2 and TRBJ2-5, with D tentatively TRBD1 or TRBD2 (5 bases each). Germline assignment: CDR1 SNHLY and CDR2 FYNNEI. CDR3 length: 14 residues. V lost 4 bases and J 4 bases, leaving 13 bases between the germline ends. The CDR3 coding sequence is TGTGCCAGCAGTGTTGGGGGATGGCGAGAGACCCAGTACTTC. It specifies CASSVGGWRETQYF.

This clonotype was seen only a few times. The chain couples TRBV12-3 or TRBV12-4 to TRBJ2-7; unclear D gene. The CDR3 has 18 residues. V lost 0 bases, J lost 0 bases, and 18 bases lay in between. This CDR3 is CASSLAKRGQSSSYEQYF. The CDR3 region has the DNA TGTGCCAGCAGTTTAGCTAAGCGAGGTCAATCGAGCTCCTACGAGCAGTACTTC.

The sample holds a few counts of this clonotype. This chain connects TRBV7-9 to TRBJ2-5, with 9 nucleotides matching TRBD2. CDR3 length: 15 residues. Trimming at V came to 1 base and at J to 5 bases, leaving 5 bases not matched to a gene. Germline V lookup: CDR1 SEHNR, CDR2 FQNEAQ (reference sequence). CDR3 protein: CASSLVISGSETQYF. CDR3 DNA: TGTGCCAGCAGCTTAGTAATTAGCGGGAGTGAGACCCAGTACTTC.

The chain links TRBV12-3 or TRBV12-4 to TRBJ1-2, with unresolved D. The CDR3 runs to 15 residues. Trimming removed 5 bases from V and 3 bases from J, with 16 bases in between. The CDR3, as DNA: TGTGCCAGCAGTCCTTTGGAAGGGAACTACTATGGCTACACCTTC. Its translation: CASSPLEGNYYGYTF.

This clonotype turned up a few times. The CDR3 spells CSASQGSNQPQHF. The CDR3 DNA reads TGCAGTGCTAGTCAGGGTAGCAATCAGCCCCAGCATTTT. The chain carries TRBV20-1 and TRBJ1-5; a weak D match, TRBD1 (5 bases). CDR3 length: 13 amino acids. The germline V gene encodes CDR1 DFQATT and CDR2 SNEGSKA (reference sequence). Trimming removed 3 bases from V and 0 bases from J, with 6 bases in between.

The V and J genes are TRBV5-1 and TRBJ2-5; tentative D call: TRBD1 (6 bases). Trimming left V 4 bases short and J 5 bases short, with 12 bases between. Germline CDR1 reads SGHRS; CDR2 reads YFSETQ. The CDR3 covers 13 residues. CDR3 sequence reads: CASSPTGFETQYF. CDR3 nucleotide sequence: TGCGCCAGCAGCCCAACAGGGTTCGAGACCCAGTACTTC.

This clonotype was observed a few times. V gene TRBV27 combines with J gene TRBJ2-3, with 14 positions matching TRBD2. The V gene end was trimmed by 7 bases and the J gene end by 5 bases; junction bases not matched to a gene: 5. The germline CDR1 and CDR2 sequences are MNHEY and SMNVEV (reference sequence). This CDR3 spans 15 amino acids. The CDR3 DNA follows: TGTGCCAGCACGGGACTAGCGGGAGCGGGAGATACGCAGTATTTT. Translating gives CASTGLAGAGDTQYF.

The chain couples TRBV7-3 to TRBJ2-3, with TRBD1 matching over 7 bases. The CDR3 is 13 residues long. Germline CDR1 is SGHTA and CDR2 is FQGTGA. V shed 6 bases and J 4 bases; nucleotides not matched to a gene: 4. The CDR3 region has the DNA TGTGCCAGCAGACCTCAGGGGGCAGATACGCAGTATTTT. It translates to CASRPQGADTQYF.

This clonotype was seen at least ten times. This chain joins TRBV15 and TRBJ2-4; D is possibly TRBD1 (6 bases). V shed 3 bases and J shed 8 bases, with 17 bases lying between them. CDR3 length equals 15 residues. CDR1 is LNHNV and CDR2 is YYDKDF in the germline V gene (reference sequence). CDR3 DNA sequence: TGTGCCACCAGCAGGGGGGACACGGGTTTTGACATTCAGTACTTC. Translation: CATSRGDTGFDIQYF.

The rearrangement joins TRBV11-2 to TRBJ1-1; D ambiguous. Germline V gene data show CDR1 as SGHAT and CDR2 as FQNNGV. The CDR3 is 15 amino acids. Deletions cut 1 base from V and 3 bases from J, with 12 bases between. CDR3 coding DNA: TGTGCCAGCAGCTTAGTGTTGACGGTGGACACTGAAGCTTTCTTT. Protein sequence: CASSLVLTVDTEAFF.

The chain links TRBV20-1 to TRBJ2-5; D is possibly TRBD2 (6 bases). The end of the DNA aligns better with TRBJ2-7, so the J call may be wrong. The CDR3 loop spans 12 amino acids. Germline V CDR1 and CDR2: DFQATT, SNEGSKA (reference sequence). The CDR3 sequence: CSARGDFNEQYF. The CDR3 region has the DNA TGCAGTGCTAGGGGGGACTTTAACGAGCAGTACTTC.

This clonotype showed up just a few times. The chain's CDR3 is CASSGGTGHNSPLHF. In nucleotides, the CDR3 is TGTGCCAGCAGTGGGGGGACAGGACATAATTCACCCCTCCACTTT. V usage is TRBV6-1 and J usage is TRBJ1-6; 8 nucleotides match TRBD1. The germline V gene has CDR1 MNHNS and CDR2 SASEGT. The CDR3 extends over 15 amino acids. Trimming took 4 bases from V and 5 from J; bases not matched to a gene: 4.

This clonotype was counted only a few times. The rearrangement joins TRBV4-3 to TRBJ1-1, with 8 bases identical to TRBD1. J was trimmed by 5 bases and V by 1 base; bases with no gene match: 12. This CDR3 is built from 17 residues. Germline loops: CDR1 LGHNA, CDR2 YSLEER. The DNA of the CDR3 is TGCGCCAGCAGCCAAGGTCTTGTCAGGGGGCGTGAAACTGAAGCTTTCTTT. This codes for CASSQGLVRGRETEAFF.

The V and J genes are TRBV28 and TRBJ2-7, with 8 bases lining up with TRBD2. The junction had 6 bases not matched to a gene; V was cut back by 7 bases and J by 4 bases. The V gene's germline CDR1 is MDHEN and CDR2 SYDVKM. This CDR3 has 13 residues. The CDR3 DNA follows: TGTGCCAGCAATGACAGCGGGGGTTACGAGCAGTACTTC. This gives the protein CASNDSGGYEQYF. The full variable domain, rest sourced from reference TRBV28 and TRBJ2-7, is DVKVTQSSRYLVKRTGEKVFLECVQDMDHENMFWYRQDPGLGLRLIYFSYDVKMKEKGDIPEGYSVSREKKERFSLILESASTNQTSMYLCASNDSGGYEQYFGPGTRLTVT.

V gene TRBV13 combines with J gene TRBJ2-5; perhaps TRBD2 as D (5 bases). The J call may be wrong; the DNA end is better matched by TRBJ2-7. The CDR3 is made up of 15 amino acids. Germline V gene data show CDR1 as PRHDT and CDR2 as FYEKMQ (reference sequence). DNA of the CDR3: TGTGCCAGCAGCCCTCGGGGAGCAGACCGTTACGAGCAGTACTTC. Translated, it gives CASSPRGADRYEQYF.

The table lists this clonotype with a few counts. The genes are TRBV24-1 and TRBJ2-1; 9 bases fit TRBD2. Germline V gives CDR1 KGHDR, CDR2 SFDVKD. Trimming took 0 bases from V and 8 from J; bases not matched to a gene: 4. This CDR3 has 15 residues. CDR3 residues: CATSDLGGLADEQFF. CDR3 coding DNA: TGTGCCACCAGTGATTTGGGGGGACTAGCCGATGAGCAGTTCTTC.

The genes are TRBV20-1 and TRBJ2-5, with D perhaps being TRBD1 or TRBD2 (7 bases each). Trimming removed 0 bases at V and 2 bases at J, with 19 bases between. Germline lookup yields CDR1 DFQATT and CDR2 SNEGSKA (reference sequence). The CDR3 is 17 amino acids. This chain's CDR3 is CSARESAGEGAQETQYF. Written as DNA, the CDR3 is TGCAGTGCTAGAGAGTCGGCGGGAGAGGGGGCACAAGAGACCCAGTACTTC.

V usage is TRBV2 and J usage is TRBJ2-5; D is ambiguous. The CDR3 consists of 13 residues. Germline V gives CDR1 SNHLY, CDR2 FYNNEI. Trimming left V 2 bases short and J 1 base short, with 5 bases between. The CDR3 DNA is TGTGCCAGCAGTGAATTGACCCAAGAGACCCAGTACTTC. This encodes CASSELTQETQYF.

The CDR3 nucleotides read TGCAGTGCGAGGAACCCGGGACTAGCGGGATACAATGAGCAGTTCTTC. As protein: CSARNPGLAGYNEQFF. The rearrangement uses TRBV20-1 and TRBJ2-1, with 13 bases fitting TRBD2. The germline V gene encodes CDR1 DFQATT and CDR2 SNEGSKA (reference sequence). CDR3 size: 16 residues. The ends lost 6 bases at V and 4 bases at J; junction bases unmatched: 9.

The chain links TRBV18 to TRBJ1-5; D is ambiguous. The CDR3 totals 13 residues. V was cut by 4 bases and J by 7 bases, with 11 bases left in between. CDR1 and CDR2 from the germline V gene are KGHSH and LQKENI. The CDR3 nucleotides read TGTGCCAGCTCACTCTCGCAAAGCCAGCCCCAGCATTTT. Amino acids: CASSLSQSQPQHF.

The sample holds many counts of this clonotype. The junction departs from germline at one end; a sequencing error may be responsible. CDR3 amino acids: CSVGSPKEAQYF. Here the CDR3 DNA reads TGCAGCGTTGGAAGTCCCAAAGAGGCCCAGTACTTC. This sequence joins TRBV29-1 and TRBJ2-5; the D is unclear. Germline V gene lookup returns CDR1 SQVTM and CDR2 ANQGSEA. The CDR3 is made up of 12 amino acids.